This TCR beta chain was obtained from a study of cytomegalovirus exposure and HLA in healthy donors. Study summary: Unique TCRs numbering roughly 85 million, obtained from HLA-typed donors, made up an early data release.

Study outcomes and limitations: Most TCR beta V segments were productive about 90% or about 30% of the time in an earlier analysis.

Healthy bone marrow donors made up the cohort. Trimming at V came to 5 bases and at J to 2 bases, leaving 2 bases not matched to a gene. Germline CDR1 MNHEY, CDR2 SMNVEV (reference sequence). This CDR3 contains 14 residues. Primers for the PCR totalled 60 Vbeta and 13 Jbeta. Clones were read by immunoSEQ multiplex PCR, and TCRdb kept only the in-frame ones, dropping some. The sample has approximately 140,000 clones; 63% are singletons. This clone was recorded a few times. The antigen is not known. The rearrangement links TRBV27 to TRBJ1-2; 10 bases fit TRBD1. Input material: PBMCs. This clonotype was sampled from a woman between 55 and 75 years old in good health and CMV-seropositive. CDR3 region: CASSLDRGNYGYTF. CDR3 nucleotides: TGTGCCAGCAGTCTGGACAGGGGGAACTATGGCTACACCTTC.